A selection of T cell receptor beta chains follows, all from one sample in a study of CD8+ T cells in alopecia areata. Profiled with immunoSEQ multiplex PCR; TCRdb holds only in-frame clones, not every one. Among 93,000 or so clones listed, just over 85% were seen once. The specimen was CD8+ T cells sorted from blood, collected at approximately week 31, from a patient treated with tofacitinib. Receptors were obtained from a human donor with alopecia areata. Both conserved end residues are trimmed from each CDR3. Size tells how often a clone was seen (once, few, many) or the class of an expanded clone, and some rows leave it out.

v_call,clone_size,j_call,cdr3_aa
TRBV2,once,.,ASSLNQQGPYEQY
TRBV7-9,.,TRBJ1-1,ASSRRGGGDTEAF
TRBV9,.,TRBJ2-3,ASSAGVVDTQY
TRBV9,.,TRBJ2-2,ASSASGQTGELF
TRBV27,.,TRBJ2-3,ASSSQFRTGLPPTDTQY
TRBV15,.,TRBJ2-1,ATSRDPSNPGIYNEQF
TRBV5-6,.,TRBJ2-5,ASSLGRETQY
TRBV27,.,TRBJ2-7,ASSEHLAGVFRPQY
TRBV7-6,.,TRBJ2-7,ASSLSIRGSSYEQY
TRBV25-1,.,TRBJ2-2,ASSEYQGILTGELF
TRBV6-6,.,TRBJ2-4,ASSPDGSKNIQY
TRBV15,.,TRBJ2-6,ATSRSVRDTFSGANVLT
TRBV7-9,.,TRBJ2-2,ASSDQGARTGELF
TRBV4-1,once,TRBJ1-2,ASSQDGDSVNYGYT
TRBV6-6,.,TRBJ2-4,ASSTPGGWAKNIQY
TRBV27,.,TRBJ1-2,ASSLNYGYT
TRBV2,.,TRBJ2-1,ASSSWTSGSNEQF
TRBV6-5,.,TRBJ1-5,ASSYGTGGGQPQH
TRBV29-1,.,TRBJ2-2,SVGIGSSGELF
TRBV5-1,.,TRBJ2-3,ASSVGSSFTDTQY
TRBV7-9,.,TRBJ1-1,ASSSSLFVGTEAF
TRBV15,.,TRBJ1-2,ATSRDRGWGQDYGYT
TRBV10-3,.,TRBJ1-5,AISAETVHSNQPQH
TRBV5-1,.,TRBJ2-3,ASSLETASSTDTQY
TRBV7-9,.,TRBJ2-3,ASSLKGQADTQY
TRBV27,.,TRBJ2-3,ASSPAGFTDTQY
TRBV27,few,TRBJ2-7,ASSLRGAGDEQY
TRBV14,.,TRBJ1-2,ASSQEEEGYT
TRBV19,.,TRBJ1-5,ASSADPRGNQPQH
TRBV10-3,.,TRBJ2-3,AISEGTRVDTQY
TRBV7-8,.,TRBJ2-1,ASSAKAGMNEQF
TRBV5-1,.,TRBJ2-2,ASSFPQVLNTGELF
TRBV27,.,TRBJ1-1,ASSLTPGNTEAF
TRBV30,.,.,AWSEDSYEQY
TRBV27,.,TRBJ1-1,ASSLGGIGNTEAF